One sample yielded the 22 T cell receptor beta chains listed below, sequenced in a study of cytomegalovirus exposure and HLA in healthy donors. Vbeta (60) and Jbeta (13) primers were used in the PCR. The repertoire was sequenced with immunoSEQ multiplex PCR; TCRdb's copy has only in-frame clones and lacks some. The sample records roughly 89,000 clones, roughly 80% being singletons. Sequenced material: PBMCs. These receptors came from a man aged 25-45 years in good health and CMV-seropositive.

The chain links TRBV2 to TRBJ2-7, with 8 bases fitting TRBD1. The V gene end was trimmed by 6 bases and the J gene end by 3 bases; junction bases not matched to a gene: 4. Per the germline V gene, CDR1 is SNHLY and CDR2 is FYNNEI. The CDR3 contains 13 residues. In DNA, the CDR3 is TGTGCCAGCAGCTCGACAGGGGACTACGAGCAGTACTTC. Translated: CASSSTGDYEQYF.

J is TRBJ2-2 and V is TRBV6-6; D remains ambiguous. Germline CDR1 and CDR2: MNHNY and SVGAGI (reference sequence). V gave up 0 bases and J gave up 9 bases, with 8 bases separating them. The CDR3 has 13 residues. CDR3 residues: CASSYSTFRELFF. CDR3 DNA sequence: TGTGCCAGCAGTTACTCGACTTTCCGGGAGCTGTTTTTT.

J is TRBJ1-4 and V is TRBV5-1, with a weak D call TRBD1 (6 bases). The V end was cut by 4 bases, the J end by 0 bases, with 19 bases between. The CDR3 extends over 18 amino acids. CDR1 and CDR2 from the germline V gene are SGHRS and YFSETQ. CDR3 amino acids: CASSIGPRGGTTNEKLFF. In nucleotides, the CDR3 is TGCGCCAGCAGCATCGGACCGAGGGGGGGGACAACTAATGAAAAACTGTTTTTT.

The sample holds one count of this clone. The chain couples TRBV27 to TRBJ2-2; TRBD2 matches 12 bases. With V trimmed by 2 bases and J by 6 bases, 13 bases remained unmatched. Germline V gives CDR1 MNHEY, CDR2 SMNVEV (reference sequence). This CDR3 has 19 residues. The CDR3 loop is CASSLRSAGLAGKAGELFF. The CDR3 nucleotides are TGTGCCAGCAGTTTAAGGTCGGCGGGACTAGCGGGTAAAGCCGGGGAGCTGTTTTTT.

The CDR3 nucleotides are TGTGCCAGCAGCTTAGGGGCTAGCGGGGGCCGGAGGGCAGATACGCAGTATTTT. Protein product: CASSLGASGGRRADTQYF. This chain connects TRBV13 to TRBJ2-3; 10 bases are a match to TRBD2. With V trimmed by 0 bases and J by 4 bases, 10 bases remained unmatched. Germline V lookup: CDR1 PRHDT, CDR2 FYEKMQ (reference sequence). The CDR3 is made up of 18 amino acids.

The chain uses TRBV9 and TRBJ1-2; possibly TRBD1 for D (6 bases). Per germline, CDR1 SGDLS and CDR2 YYNGEE. The CDR3 spans 14 residues. V was shortened by 2 bases and J by 3 bases, with 11 bases between the two germline ends. The CDR3 DNA follows: TGTGCCAGCAGCGTCCAGGGGCCCGACTATGGCTACACCTTC. As protein: CASSVQGPDYGYTF.

This chain joins TRBV6-5 and TRBJ1-5, with D unclear. The CDR3 consists of 13 residues. Germline assignment: CDR1 MNHEY and CDR2 SVGAGI. Trimming pared 3 bases from V and 4 bases from J, leaving 7 bases between. The CDR3 here is CASSYAENQPQHF. CDR3 bases: TGTGCCAGCAGTTATGCGGAAAATCAGCCCCAGCATTTT.

Here the CDR3 DNA reads TGTGCCACCAGCAGAGTGGGGGGAAGCAATGAGCAGTTCTTC. Amino acid sequence: CATSRVGGSNEQFF. The V and J genes are TRBV15 and TRBJ2-1; possibly TRBD2 for D (6 bases). The length of the CDR3 is 14 residues. The V end was cut by 1 base, the J end by 6 bases, with 10 bases between. Germline lookup yields CDR1 LNHNV and CDR2 YYDKDF (reference sequence).

The chain uses TRBV7-2 and TRBJ2-3; TRBD2 aligns across 7 bases. Germline lookup yields CDR1 SGHTA and CDR2 FQGNSA. CDR3 length equals 15 residues. Losses at the gene ends were 5 bases for V and 0 bases for J; bases not matched to a gene: 5. The CDR3 is CASSPPGGSTDTQYF. In DNA form, the CDR3 reads TGTGCCAGCAGCCCCCCGGGGGGAAGCACAGATACGCAGTATTTT.

The chain combines TRBV7-3 with TRBJ1-1; TRBD1 agrees at 7 bases. The CDR3 sequence is 14 residues long. CDR1 and CDR2 from the germline V gene are SGHTA and FQGTGA. J was trimmed by 4 bases and V by 0 bases; bases with no gene match: 2. The CDR3 region is CASSLTSGGTEAFF. The CDR3 DNA sequence: TGTGCCAGCAGCTTAACTTCAGGGGGCACTGAAGCTTTCTTT.

J is TRBJ2-5 and V is TRBV30; TRBD2 is a possible D gene (5 bases). V was shortened by 3 bases and J by 2 bases, with 10 bases between the two germline ends. This CDR3 comprises 13 residues. CDR1 GTSNPN and CDR2 SVGIG come from the germline V gene (reference sequence). The DNA of the CDR3 is TGTGCCTGGAGGGACTGGGAACAAGAGACCCAGTACTTC. This sequence encodes CAWRDWEQETQYF.

The chain couples TRBV9 to TRBJ1-4; D unresolved. Germline CDR1 is SGDLS and CDR2 is YYNGEE. Trimming stripped 4 bases from V and 8 bases from J, with 12 bases between. CDR3 length equals 13 residues. The CDR3 is CASSSNEEEKLFF. DNA for the CDR3: TGTGCCAGCAGCTCAAATGAAGAGGAAAAACTGTTTTTT.

The chain uses TRBV5-4 and TRBJ2-3; TRBD2 matches 11 bases. Germline V gene lookup returns CDR1 SGHNT and CDR2 YYREEE (reference sequence). The CDR3 covers 16 residues. J lost 2 bases, V lost 2 bases, and 4 bases had no gene match. In DNA, the CDR3 is TGTGCCAGCAGCTTCGGACTAGCGGGCCTCACAGATACGCAGTATTTT. Translation: CASSFGLAGLTDTQYF.

The count of this clone is one. The chain has TRBV6-6 and TRBJ2-4; TRBD1 matches at 9 bases. Per the germline V gene, CDR1 is MNHNY and CDR2 is SVGAGI (reference sequence). J gave up 8 bases and V 6 bases, and 8 bases lay outside the gene matches. The CDR3 is made up of 14 amino acids. The CDR3 sequence is CASRIIQGADIQYF. As DNA, the CDR3 is TGTGCCAGCAGGATTATACAGGGGGCAGACATTCAGTACTTC.

The sample holds one count of this clone. The chain is built from TRBV4-1 and TRBJ1-2; D remains ambiguous. Trimming shortened V by 4 bases and J by 0 bases, and 15 bases separated the two germline ends. This CDR3 comprises 16 residues. The germline gives CDR1 MGHRA, CDR2 YSYEKL. This chain's CDR3 is CASSPLGGLTNYGYTF. CDR3 bases: TGCGCCAGCAGCCCTTTGGGAGGCCTTACTAACTATGGCTACACCTTC.

V is TRBV7-9 and J is TRBJ1-1, with 11 bases identical to TRBD1. CDR1 SEHNR and CDR2 FQNEAQ come from the germline V gene (reference sequence). The CDR3 length is 15 residues. The trim removed 5 bases at V and 4 bases at J, leaving 6 bases unmatched. CDR3 DNA: TGTGCCAGCAGCCCCCGGACAGGGGGCACCACTGAAGCTTTCTTT. Its translation is CASSPRTGGTTEAFF.

Regarding this clone: Other nucleotide sequences in the sample specify the same CDR3. V usage is TRBV6-5 and J usage is TRBJ1-1; the match to TRBD1 covers 8 bases. Germline assignment: CDR1 MNHEY and CDR2 SVGAGI. Trimming cost V 2 bases and J 1 base; bases outside gene matches: 0. CDR3 length: 14 residues. This chain's CDR3 is CASSYGTGNTEAFF. CDR3 coding DNA: TGTGCCAGCAGTTACGGGACAGGGAACACTGAAGCTTTCTTT.

This clone was recorded once. The chain uses TRBV5-1 and TRBJ1-1; the match to TRBD1 covers 9 bases. CDR3 size: 15 residues. J gave up 1 base and V 2 bases, and 3 bases lay outside the gene matches. CDR1 is SGHRS and CDR2 is YFSETQ in the germline V gene. The CDR3 here is CASSFIQGANTEAFF. The DNA of the CDR3 is TGCGCCAGCAGCTTTATACAGGGGGCGAACACTGAAGCTTTCTTT.

The chain carries TRBV15 and TRBJ2-7, with TRBD1 matching over 9 bases. Germline V lookup: CDR1 LNHNV, CDR2 YYDKDF (reference sequence). The junction had 11 bases not matched to a gene; V was cut back by 3 bases and J by 5 bases. This CDR3 is built from 16 residues. The CDR3 bases are TGTGCCACCAGCAGTAATCACAGGGGGCGCGGGGACGAGCAGTACTTC. It codes for CATSSNHRGRGDEQYF.

The rearrangement uses TRBV6-6 and TRBJ2-7; the D gene is possibly TRBD2 (6 bases). V dropped 7 bases and J dropped 2 bases, with 12 bases sitting between them. This CDR3 region has 13 residues. The germline V gene has CDR1 MNHNY and CDR2 SVGAGI (reference sequence). CDR3 amino acids: CASTRGTPYEQYF. In DNA form, the CDR3 reads TGTGCCAGCACACGCGGGACTCCCTACGAGCAGTACTTC.

Only a few counts were recorded for this clone. The chain has TRBV6-5 and TRBJ1-1; D remains ambiguous. This CDR3 region has 12 residues. CDR1 is MNHEY, CDR2 SVGAGI, per germline. Trimming pared 8 bases from V and 4 bases from J, leaving 11 bases between. The CDR3 DNA is TGTGCCAGCCGGAGGTTGGGCACTGAAGCTTTCTTT. Its protein is CASRRLGTEAFF.

V is TRBV6-5 and J is TRBJ1-2; D ambiguous. The CDR3 covers 15 residues. CDR1 and CDR2 from the germline V gene are MNHEY and SVGAGI. The V end lost 4 bases, the J end lost 5 bases, and 17 bases lay between the germline ends. The CDR3 DNA sequence: TGTGCCAGCAGTTGGCAACGGACGGGGTCTTATGGCTACACCTTC. Amino acid sequence: CASSWQRTGSYGYTF.